These T cell receptor beta chains were read from a single sample in a study of cytomegalovirus exposure and HLA in healthy donors. Here immunoSEQ multiplex PCR was the method, and the copy in TCRdb shows in-frame clones only, minus some. The data hold around 85,000 clones, with less than 85% observed a single time. The sequenced sample consisted of PBMCs. Every receptor here comes from a man in his sixties in good health and CMV-seronegative. Each CDR3 is given with its conserved first and last residue. Clone sizes are given selectively: once, few, many, or a class where the clone is expanded.

v_gene	abundance	CDR3aa
TRBV30	.	CAWSPPSYEQYF
TRBV4-1	.	CASSQFGLAGAETQYF
TRBV10-3	few	CAISLEQGGGQPQHF
TRBV5-1	.	CASVSSGGTDTQYF
TRBV19	.	CARSEGLTEAFF
TRBV12-5	.	CASALGGAGTEAFF
TRBV6-5	.	CASTGQGTYGYTF
TRBV19	.	CASTAQDRGYGYTF
TRBV19	.	CASSNRELVNTEAFF
TRBV5-1	.	CASSLGSGQSFLGYTF
TRBV5-5	few	CASSLGPDINTEAFF
TRBV19	.	CASTASGGVTDTQYF
TRBV25-1	.	CASKSGLAGETDTQYF
TRBV11-2	.	CASRPSGGTQYF
TRBV4-2	.	CASSQDLLAEYEQYF
TRBV7-9	.	CASTPGLAGGRVYF
TRBV25-1	.	CASSDRVYEQYF
TRBV6-1	.	CASSEESGQGSNQPQHF
TRBV4-1	.	CASSQDWRGTEAFF
TRBV30	.	CAWSATSGGETQYF
TRBV19	once	CASSIGTSGGNEQFF
TRBV30	.	CAWIRRGGRTEAFF
TRBV7-6	.	CASSADSNTEAFF
TRBV15	few	CATSSRLSGNTIYF
TRBV7-9	few	CASSLTTGGNTEAFF
TRBV7-3	.	CASSLMATAGELFF
TRBV25-1	.	CASSQSGRGTGGNTEAFF
TRBV7-9	.	CASSPPRWASGDQETQYF
TRBV21-1	few	CASRGAPASHEQYF
TRBV7-8	.	CASSTNTEAFF
TRBV29-1	.	CSVSGGQYNEQFF
TRBV19	few	CASSMTHYGYNEQFF
TRBV30	.	CAGQARRGELFF
TRBV4-2	.	CASSAGGTVADTQYF
TRBV5-1	few	CASAGGWTSGDTQYF
TRBV13	.	CASSGQGHYEQYF
TRBV5-6	.	CASSARQGFYEQYF
TRBV7-3	.	CASSLSSGGGGTDTQYF
TRBV5-1	.	CASSFSGGSYNEQFF
TRBV5-1	once	CASSLAPTSGADEQYF
TRBV6-6	.	CASSYSGGLGNEQFF
TRBV11-1	.	CASSFLRGPPSYEQYF
TRBV6-1	.	CASTQDREGGYTF
TRBV5-5	.	CASRLSTGELFF
TRBV5-6	.	CASSQQGVDTQYF
TRBV10-2	.	CASSDTTDGYTF